Detailed here is one T cell receptor (beta chain). Its antigen is currently unknown. The CDR3 has 16 residues. Per the germline V gene, CDR1 is SGHTA and CDR2 is FQGNSA. Trimming removed 1 base at V and 8 bases at J, with 20 bases between. This specimen belongs to a study of OX40 agonist ivuxolimab in advanced cancers. Study details: Enrollees could have had prior anti-PD-1, anti-PD-L1 or anti-CTLA-4 therapy, which 30% to 50% had received. Whole-study results and caveats: At 0.1 to 3.0 mg/kg and by week 6, CD4+ and CD8+ T cells in the blood had expanded clonally.

Assay used: immunoSEQ multiplex PCR; TCRdb lists only in-frame clones, some missing. The sample lists tens of thousands of clones, 85% to 90% occurring once. Source: CD4+ or CD8+ T cells sorted from blood, taken in a trial of the OX40 agonist ivuxolimab. The chain couples TRBV7-2 to TRBJ1-2, with D unresolved. This receptor was taken from an adult with an advanced solid tumor such as melanoma, head and neck, liver or kidney cancer. The CDR3 loop reads CASSLEAGRRPMGYTF. The CDR3 DNA reads as TGTGCCAGCAGCTTAGAGGCCGGTAGGAGGCCTATGGGCTACACCTTC.